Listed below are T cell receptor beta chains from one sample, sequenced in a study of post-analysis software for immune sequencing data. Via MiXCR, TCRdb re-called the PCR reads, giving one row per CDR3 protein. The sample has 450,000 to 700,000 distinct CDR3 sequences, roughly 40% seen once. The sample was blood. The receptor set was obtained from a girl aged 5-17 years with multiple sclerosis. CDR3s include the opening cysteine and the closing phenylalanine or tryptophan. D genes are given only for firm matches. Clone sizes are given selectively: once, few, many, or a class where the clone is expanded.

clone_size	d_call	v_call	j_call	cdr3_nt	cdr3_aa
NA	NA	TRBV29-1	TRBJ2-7	TGCAGCGTTGCCACACCCTATCCCGCTTACGAGCAGTACTTC	CSVATPYPAYEQYF
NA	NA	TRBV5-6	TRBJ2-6	TGTGCCAGCAGCTTGGATAGAGGGGGCTCTGGGGCCAACGTCCTGACTTTC	CASSLDRGGSGANVLTF
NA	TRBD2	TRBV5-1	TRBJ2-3	TGCGCCAGCAGCTTGGTTGGGCGGGAGCTCTTAGATACGCAGTATTTT	CASSLVGRELLDTQYF
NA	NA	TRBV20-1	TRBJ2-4	TGCAGTGCTAGAGATGGGCTAGGGCGAAACATTCAGTACTTC	CSARDGLGRNIQYF
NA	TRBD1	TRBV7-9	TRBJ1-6	TGTGCCAGCAGCCCGTACCGGGGACAGAGTACTTCACCCCTCCACTTT	CASSPYRGQSTSPLHF
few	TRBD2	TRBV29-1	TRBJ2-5	TGCAGCGTTTCCGGGACTAGCGGGAGTCGTATAGGAGAGACCCAGTACTTC	CSVSGTSGSRIGETQYF
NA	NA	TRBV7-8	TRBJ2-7	TGTGCCAGCAGCCCAAGGACTCCACTATACGAGCAGTACTTC	CASSPRTPLYEQYF
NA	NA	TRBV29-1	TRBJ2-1	TGCAGCGTTGACAGGGGCGATGAGCAGTTCTTC	CSVDRGDEQFF
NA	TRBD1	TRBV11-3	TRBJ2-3	TGTGCCAGCAGCGGGCGTAGGGACAGTACGACAGATACGCAGTATTTT	CASSGRRDSTTDTQYF
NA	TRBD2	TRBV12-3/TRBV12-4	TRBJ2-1	TGTGCCACGATTTCACGGAGCGGGAGTCCGTTCTTC	CATISRSGSPFF
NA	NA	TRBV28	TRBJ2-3	TGTGCCAGTGTAGCGACCAGCACAGATACGCAGTATTTT	CASVATSTDTQYF
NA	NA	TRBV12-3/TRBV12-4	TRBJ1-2	TGTGCCAGCAGTTACCCTGACAGTCCCTATGGCTACACCTTC	CASSYPDSPYGYTF
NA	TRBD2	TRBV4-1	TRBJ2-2	TGCGCCAGCAGCCAACACCAACTAGCGGGGGGACTCACCGGGGAGCTGTTTTTT	CASSQHQLAGGLTGELFF
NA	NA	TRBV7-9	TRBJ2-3	TGTGCCAGCAGCTTAGCGAGGGCGGCAGTGGGCACAGATACGCAGTATTTT	CASSLARAAVGTDTQYF
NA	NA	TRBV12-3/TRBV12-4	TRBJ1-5	TGTGCCAGCAGTTTAAGTAGACGCATTCAGCCCCAGCATTTT	CASSLSRRIQPQHF
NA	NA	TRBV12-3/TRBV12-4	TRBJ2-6	TGTGCCAGCAGTTTAGGTGCGGCTGGGGCCAACGTCCTGACTTTC	CASSLGAAGANVLTF
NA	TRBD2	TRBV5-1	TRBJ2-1	TGCGCCAGCAGCACGGGGGGGACTAGCGGTTTCAGCTCCTACAATGAGCAGTTCTTC	CASSTGGTSGFSSYNEQFF
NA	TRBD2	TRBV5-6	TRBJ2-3	TGTGCCAGCAGCAGCGACACTCGTAGCGGGCTGAACACAGATACGCAGTATTTT	CASSSDTRSGLNTDTQYF
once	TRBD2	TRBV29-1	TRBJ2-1	TGCATCGTTGAACCCACTCTCGGGAGCGGGAGTACGTATGAGCAGTTCTTC	CIVEPTLGSGSTYEQFF
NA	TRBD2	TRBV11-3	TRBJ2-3	TGTGCCAGCAGGACTAGCGGGATCCGGGGGCGGTCAGATACGCAGTATTTT	CASRTSGIRGRSDTQYF
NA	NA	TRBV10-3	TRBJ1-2	TGTGCCATCAGTGAGTCGATTGTAGGCAGGACCGCGAGTGGCTACACCTTC	CAISESIVGRTASGYTF
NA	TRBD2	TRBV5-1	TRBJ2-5	TGCACCAGCAGCCAGCCTAGCGGGCAAGAGACCCAGTACTTC	CTSSQPSGQETQYF
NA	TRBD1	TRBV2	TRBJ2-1	TGTGCCAGCAGCGTGAGACAGGGGAGGAATGAGCAGTTCTTC	CASSVRQGRNEQFF
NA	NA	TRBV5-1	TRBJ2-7	TGCGCCAGCAGACACCCGGGACTCCCCTACGAGCAGTACTTC	CASRHPGLPYEQYF
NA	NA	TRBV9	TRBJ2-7	TGTGCCAGCAGGTGGGGAAGGGGCGAGCAGTACTTC	CASRWGRGEQYF
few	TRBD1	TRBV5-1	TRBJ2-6	TGCGCCAGCAGCTCCAGGGGGAATTCTGGGGCCAACGTCCTGACTTTC	CASSSRGNSGANVLTF
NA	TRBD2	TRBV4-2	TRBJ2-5	TGTGCCAGCAGCCAAGGAGCGGGAGGGCAGACCCAGTACTTC	CASSQGAGGQTQYF
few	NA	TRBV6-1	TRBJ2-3	TGTGCCAGCAGTGAAGGGAACGGACGGACGCAGTATTTT	CASSEGNGRTQYF
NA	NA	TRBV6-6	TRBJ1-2	TGTGCCAGCACCGACCACTATGGCTACACCTTC	CASTDHYGYTF
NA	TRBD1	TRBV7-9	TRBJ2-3	TGTGCCAGCAGCATAACTGACAGGGTTCCAGATACGCAGTATTTT	CASSITDRVPDTQYF
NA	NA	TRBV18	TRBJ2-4	TGTGCCAGCTCACCACCGGGGGCGGCCAAAAACATTCAGTACTTC	CASSPPGAAKNIQYF
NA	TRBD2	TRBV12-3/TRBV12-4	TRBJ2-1	TGTGCCAGCAGTTCCACTGGGACTAGCGGGAGTAATGAGCAGTTCTTC	CASSSTGTSGSNEQFF
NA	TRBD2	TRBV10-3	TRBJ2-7	TGTGCCATCAAAAGCGGGACCTTCTCCTACGAGCAGTACTTC	CAIKSGTFSYEQYF
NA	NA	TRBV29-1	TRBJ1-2	TGCAGCGTTGGTGGAGGGCATGGCTACACCTTC	CSVGGGHGYTF
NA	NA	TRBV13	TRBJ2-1	TGTGCCAGCAGCTCCTCCGACTCCTTCGGAAATGAGCAGTTCTTC	CASSSSDSFGNEQFF
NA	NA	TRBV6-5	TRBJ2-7	TGTGCCAGCACCACCAACACCGGCGAGCAGTACTTC	CASTTNTGEQYF
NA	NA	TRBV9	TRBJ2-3	TGTGCCAGCAGCGTAGCGTCCGGTTTAGCAGATACGCAGTATTTT	CASSVASGLADTQYF
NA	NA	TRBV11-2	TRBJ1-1	TGTGCCAGCAGCAGAGAGACAGAAGGAGCTTTCTTT	CASSRETEGAFF
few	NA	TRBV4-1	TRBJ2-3	TGCGCCAGCAGCCAAGAGGATGATGACACAGATACGCAGTATTTT	CASSQEDDDTDTQYF
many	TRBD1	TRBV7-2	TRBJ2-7	TGTGCCAGCAGCTTGACCCAGGGGGCGTACGAGCAGTACTTC	CASSLTQGAYEQYF
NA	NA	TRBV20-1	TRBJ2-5	TGCAGTGCTAGGAGCACAGGCCAAGAGACCCAGTACTTC	CSARSTGQETQYF
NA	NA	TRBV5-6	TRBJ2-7	TGTGCCAGCAGCTTGCAACTATACGAGCAGTACTTC	CASSLQLYEQYF
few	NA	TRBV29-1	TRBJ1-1	TGCAGCGTTGAAGATCCATGGGTTGCTGACACTGAAGCTTTCTTT	CSVEDPWVADTEAFF
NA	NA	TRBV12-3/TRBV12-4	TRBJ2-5	TGTGCCAGCAGTTTCAGAGAGGGGGAGACCCAGTACTTC	CASSFREGETQYF
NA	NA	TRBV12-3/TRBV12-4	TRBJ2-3	TGTGCCAGCAGTCCTACTAGCCCGGTGCAGTATTTT	CASSPTSPVQYF
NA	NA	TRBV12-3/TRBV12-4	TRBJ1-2	TGTGCCAGCAGTTTAACCAACAGAATTCCTTATGGCTACACCTTC	CASSLTNRIPYGYTF
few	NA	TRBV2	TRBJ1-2	TGTGCCAGCGGTGAGCAAGGCGGTTACACCTTC	CASGEQGGYTF
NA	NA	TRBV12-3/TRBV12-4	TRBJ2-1	TGTGCCAGCGAGTCGAGCTCCTACAATGAGCAGTTCTTC	CASESSSYNEQFF
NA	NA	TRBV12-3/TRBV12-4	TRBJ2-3	TGTGCCAGCAGTCGGACTCGGGGATTCACAGATACGCAGTATTTT	CASSRTRGFTDTQYF
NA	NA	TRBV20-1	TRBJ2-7	TGCAGTGCTAGAGATCCAGCAGAAGGAAGATACGAGCAGTACTTC	CSARDPAEGRYEQYF
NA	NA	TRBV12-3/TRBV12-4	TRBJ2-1	TGTGCCAGCACCCTAAAGCAGGGCGGAGTTCGAAATGAGCAGTTCTTC	CASTLKQGGVRNEQFF
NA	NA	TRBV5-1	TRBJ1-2	TGCGCCAGCAGCCCCAAGGGGCAGGGGAATACCTATGGCTACACCTTC	CASSPKGQGNTYGYTF
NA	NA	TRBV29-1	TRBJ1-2	TGCAGCGTTGAAGACCGCGGGGGGCGCGGGTTGGGCTACACCTTC	CSVEDRGGRGLGYTF
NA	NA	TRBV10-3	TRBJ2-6	TGTGCCATCAGTGAAGAAGGGGCCAACGTCCTGACTTTC	CAISEEGANVLTF